Below, 24 T cell receptor beta chains from the same sample are listed, as sequenced in a study of OX40 agonist ivuxolimab in advanced cancers. Only in-frame clones appear in the TCRdb table, and some are missing; sequencing was by immunoSEQ multiplex PCR. Of under 50,000 clones in the sample, 60% to 85% were seen once. The input for sequencing was CD4+ or CD8+ T cells sorted from blood, taken in a trial of the OX40 agonist ivuxolimab. The receptor set was obtained from an adult with an advanced solid tumor such as melanoma, head and neck, liver or kidney cancer.

The chain carries TRBV15 and TRBJ2-5; 7 bases line up with TRBD2. The V gene's germline CDR1 is LNHNV and CDR2 YYDKDF (reference sequence). Trimming cost V 0 bases and J 0 bases; bases outside gene matches: 4. This CDR3 has 16 amino acids. The CDR3 nucleotides are TGTGCCACCAGCAGAGATCCCCTAGCGGACCAAGAGACCCAGTACTTC. Translation gives CATSRDPLADQETQYF.

The chain uses TRBV11-3 and TRBJ2-1, with 11 positions matching TRBD1. Germline values: CDR1 SGHNT, CDR2 YENEEA. The CDR3 has 15 residues. Trimming cost V 4 bases and J 9 bases; bases outside gene matches: 8. CDR3 nucleotide sequence: TGTGCCAGCAGCTCGGGACAGGGGGTCTTAGCTGAGCAGTTCTTC. Residues: CASSSGQGVLAEQFF.

The V gene is TRBV28, the J gene TRBJ1-2; the D is unclear. The V gene's germline CDR1 is MDHEN and CDR2 SYDVKM. The CDR3 loop spans 10 amino acids. Trimming took off 10 bases at V and 9 bases at J, with 12 bases between the two ends. The CDR3 here is CAIKGSSYTF. For the CDR3, the DNA is TGTGCCATCAAAGGGAGTAGCTACACCTTC.

The chain links TRBV7-2 to TRBJ2-1, with D possibly being TRBD2 (6 bases). Looked up from germline, CDR1 is SGHTA and CDR2 is FQGNSA. V lost 0 bases to trimming and J lost 9 bases, with 15 bases between them. The CDR3 length is 15 residues. CDR3 region: CASSLAPGVGGEQFF. The CDR3 bases are TGTGCCAGCAGCTTAGCACCGGGAGTCGGGGGTGAGCAGTTCTTC.

This clone has only one observation. The chain joins TRBV5-1 to TRBJ2-7, with TRBD2 matching 11 bases. The V and J ends lost 0 bases and 5 bases, in that order; junction bases with no gene match: 7. The CDR3 extends over 16 amino acids. The germline V gene encodes CDR1 SGHRS and CDR2 YFSETQ. The CDR3 reads CASSLGTSGRVNEQYF. The CDR3 nucleotides are TGCGCCAGCAGCTTGGGTACTAGCGGGAGAGTAAACGAGCAGTACTTC. Complete variable domain (other parts from reference TRBV5-1 and TRBJ2-7): KAGVTQTPRYLIKTRGQQVTLSCSPISGHRSVSWYQQTPGQGLQFLFEYFSETQRNKGNFPGRFSGRQFSNSRSEMNVSTLELGDSALYLCASSLGTSGRVNEQYFGPGTRLTVT.

The J gene is TRBJ2-2, the V gene TRBV30; D perhaps matches TRBD2 (5 bases). CDR3 length equals 17 residues. CDR1 GTSNPN and CDR2 SVGIG come from the germline V gene (reference sequence). The germline V and J ends were trimmed by 0 bases and 6 bases, with 20 bases remaining between them. CDR3 nucleotides: TGTGCCTGGAGTGTTTGGATAGAGGGTCGGAAGGCCGGGGAGCTGTTTTTT. This sequence encodes CAWSVWIEGRKAGELFF. Using reference TRBV30 and TRBJ2-2 for the parts outside the CDR3, the full variable domain is SQTIHQWPATLVQPVGSPLSLECTVEGTSNPNLYWYRQAAGRGLQLLFYSVGIGQISSEVPQNLSASRPQDRQFILSSKKLLLSDSGFYLCAWSVWIEGRKAGELFFGEGSRLTVL.

The gene calls are TRBV5-1 and TRBJ2-7; no firm D call. Trimming left V 5 bases short and J 0 bases short, with 18 bases between. The germline CDR1 and CDR2 sequences are SGHRS and YFSETQ. The CDR3 consists of 16 residues. The chain's CDR3 is CASRPASIPSSYEQYF. CDR3 DNA sequence: TGCGCCAGCAGACCCGCGTCAATCCCGAGCTCCTACGAGCAGTACTTC.

Points on this clone: In this CDR3 the conserved last residue, phenylalanine or tryptophan, is missing, so a read error is likely. V and J are TRBV7-2 and TRBJ2-7, with D perhaps matching TRBD1 (6 bases). Germline CDR1 SGHTA, CDR2 FQGNSA. The CDR3 runs 12 residues. Trimming took 5 bases from V and 6 from J, leaving 11 bases between them. This CDR3 is CASSLRGREQYL. The CDR3 DNA sequence: TGTGCCAGCAGCCTCAGGGGTCGCGAGCAGTACCTC.

V and J are TRBV28 and TRBJ2-7; TRBD2 might be the D (7 bases). The CDR3 sequence is 17 residues long. Germline V gene data show CDR1 as MDHEN and CDR2 as SYDVKM. V lost 2 bases to trimming and J lost 4 bases, with 21 bases between them. As DNA, the CDR3 is TGTGCCAGCAGTTTAGGAGGGGGGGGCAGGGTAAAATACGAGCAGTACTTC. Protein sequence: CASSLGGGGRVKYEQYF. Based on the CDR3 plus reference TRBV28 and TRBJ2-7, the full variable domain is DVKVTQSSRYLVKRTGEKVFLECVQDMDHENMFWYRQDPGLGLRLIYFSYDVKMKEKGDIPEGYSVSREKKERFSLILESASTNQTSMYLCASSLGGGGRVKYEQYFGPGTRLTVT.

The chain joins TRBV13 to TRBJ2-7, with 7 positions matching TRBD2. Germline assignment: CDR1 PRHDT and CDR2 FYEKMQ (reference sequence). V lost 6 bases, J lost 2 bases, and 4 bases stayed unmatched. The CDR3 sequence is 13 residues long. The CDR3 coding sequence is TGTGCCAGCAGTCGAAGCGGGACCTACGAGCAGTACTTC. This codes for CASSRSGTYEQYF.

J is TRBJ2-7 and V is TRBV25-1, with D unclear. Trimming cost V 5 bases and J 12 bases, with 20 bases left between them. This CDR3 spans 13 amino acids. The germline V gene has CDR1 MGHDK and CDR2 SYGVNS. In DNA form, the CDR3 reads TGTGCCAGCAGTCCCCGGGTAGCTCGTCTACCGTACTTC. Translation: CASSPRVARLPYF.

The count of this clone is one. The J gene is TRBJ2-1, the V gene TRBV4-3, with no clear D. Germline loops: CDR1 LGHNA, CDR2 YSLEER. The V and J ends lost 0 bases and 5 bases respectively, with 11 bases between them. CDR3 size: 15 residues. In DNA form, the CDR3 reads TGCGCCAGCAGCCAAGATCCCAACAGCAACAATGAGCAGTTCTTC. Its protein is CASSQDPNSNNEQFF.

The chain recombines TRBV7-8 with TRBJ2-3; possible D gene TRBD2, 5 bases. Trimming left V 5 bases short and J 4 bases short, with 10 bases between. CDR3 length: 13 amino acids. The germline gives CDR1 SGHVS, CDR2 FQNEAQ. The CDR3: CASSPPRADTQYF. CDR3 nucleotide sequence: TGTGCCAGCAGCCCTCCGCGGGCAGATACGCAGTATTTT.

The V gene is TRBV15, the J gene TRBJ1-1; 7 bases map to TRBD1. V lost 4 bases, J lost 4 bases, and 6 bases stayed unmatched. From germline, CDR1 is LNHNV and CDR2 YYDKDF (reference sequence). This CDR3 comprises 14 residues. The CDR3 here is CATSIHRGGTEAFF. The CDR3 coding sequence is TGTGCCACCAGCATACACAGGGGCGGCACTGAAGCTTTCTTT.

The chain couples TRBV9 to TRBJ2-4; D gene uncertain. The CDR3 loop spans 16 amino acids. The ends were cut back, 0 bases at V and 2 bases at J, with 12 bases in the middle. CDR1 SGDLS and CDR2 YYNGEE come from the germline V gene. CDR3 coding DNA: TGTGCCAGCAGCGTAGGACACGCCTGGCCCAAAAACATTCAGTACTTC. It codes for CASSVGHAWPKNIQYF.

The rearrangement joins TRBV15 to TRBJ1-5; D might be TRBD1 (6 bases). There are 15 residues in the CDR3. Trimming removed 3 bases from V and 4 bases from J, with 13 bases in between. CDR1 and CDR2 from the germline V gene are LNHNV and YYDKDF (reference sequence). The CDR3 loop reads CATSSRRGSNQPQHF. CDR3 in DNA: TGTGCCACCAGCAGTCGGAGGGGGAGTAATCAGCCCCAGCATTTT.

This sequence joins TRBV5-4 and TRBJ2-1; D perhaps matches TRBD1 (6 bases). CDR3 length: 15 residues. Deletions cut 3 bases from V and 7 bases from J, with 17 bases between. CDR1 SGHNT and CDR2 YYREEE come from the germline V gene (reference sequence). For the CDR3, the DNA is TGTGCCAGCAGCTGGGGCAGGGGATTGACTAATGAGCAGTTCTTC. Protein: CASSWGRGLTNEQFF.

V is TRBV18 and J is TRBJ1-3; D is uncertain. This CDR3 has 15 amino acids. Trimming shortened V by 3 bases and J by 0 bases, and 9 bases separated the two germline ends. CDR1 and CDR2 from the germline V gene are KGHSH and LQKENI. CDR3 sequence: CASSPGDLSGNTIYF. The CDR3, as DNA: TGTGCCAGCTCACCTGGGGATCTCTCTGGAAACACCATATATTTT.

The chain recombines TRBV28 with TRBJ1-4, with 9 bases identical to TRBD1. Trimming removed 7 bases from V and 5 bases from J; junction bases left unmatched: 2. This CDR3 has 13 residues. CDR1 is MDHEN and CDR2 is SYDVKM in the germline V gene. In nucleotides, the CDR3 is TGTGCCAGCAATACAGGGGGCAATGAAAAACTGTTTTTT. It translates to CASNTGGNEKLFF.

J is TRBJ1-5 and V is TRBV28, with a possible D match to TRBD1 (5 bases). There are 13 residues in the CDR3. V lost 8 bases, J lost 6 bases, and 14 bases lay in between. Germline V gene lookup returns CDR1 MDHEN and CDR2 SYDVKM. CDR3 sequence: CASSGPRGQPQHF. Here the CDR3 DNA reads TGTGCCAGCTCTGGACCAAGGGGTCAGCCCCAGCATTTT.

This clone occurred once. DNA for the CDR3: TGTGCCAGCAGCTACCAGGCAAATGAGCAGTTCTTC. Translation gives CASSYQANEQFF. This chain uses TRBV7-2 with TRBJ2-1; D call uncertain. The CDR3 covers 12 residues. V lost 4 bases and J lost 7, with 8 bases in between. Germline lookup yields CDR1 SGHTA and CDR2 FQGNSA.

The chain is built from TRBV19 and TRBJ2-7; the D gene is possibly TRBD1 (6 bases). The CDR3 totals 14 residues. The germline V gene encodes CDR1 LNHDA and CDR2 SQIVND (reference sequence). V dropped 5 bases and J dropped 3 bases, with 14 bases sitting between them. The DNA of the CDR3 is TGTGCCAGTAGTCTACAGGGAGATCACTACGAGCAGTACTTC. Its protein is CASSLQGDHYEQYF.

The chain has TRBV7-2 and TRBJ2-7; 7 bases agree with TRBD1. Germline CDR1 is SGHTA and CDR2 is FQGNSA. With V trimmed by 1 base and J by 1 base, 4 bases remained unmatched. CDR3 length: 15 amino acids. CDR3 amino acids: CASSLVQGTSYEQYF. As DNA, the CDR3 is TGTGCCAGCAGCTTAGTACAGGGGACGTCCTACGAGCAGTACTTC.

This chain links TRBV4-1 with TRBJ2-5, with 11 nucleotides matching TRBD2. Trimming at V came to 0 bases and at J to 1 base, leaving 4 bases not matched to a gene. The CDR3 runs 17 residues. Germline V gives CDR1 MGHRA, CDR2 YSYEKL. For the CDR3, the DNA is TGCGCCAGCAGCCAAGAAACGACTAGCGGGACCCAAGAGACCCAGTACTTC. This codes for CASSQETTSGTQETQYF.